Described below is a single TCR beta chain sequence and its context. The data are from a study of T-cell memory formation after mild COVID-19. Study-level information: Most TCR clusters belonged to a single donor.

The CDR3 consists of 16 residues. The germline gives CDR1 LNHNV, CDR2 YYDKDF (reference sequence). V was clipped by 1 base and J by 0 bases, with 10 bases between them. 5'RACE primed from the constant segment yielded TCR alpha and TCR beta cDNA libraries bearing sample barcodes and UMIs. Each CDR3 protein gets one entry after TCRdb re-called the 5' RACE reads with MiXCR. Altogether hundreds of thousands of distinct CDR3 sequences are present, less than 20% being singletons, with the ten largest covering 20% to 25%. The clonotype comes from a man between 18 and 35 years old who had mild COVID-19 (a few samples of this study predate the infection). Cell type and time point are not known. Sequenced input: PBMCs or a T cell subset sorted from them (not recorded which). The V call is TRBV15, the J call TRBJ1-3; D is perhaps TRBD1 (5 bases). The CDR3 is CATSRAGHFSGNTIYF. The DNA of the CDR3 is TGTGCCACCAGCAGAGCCGGACACTTCTCTGGAAACACCATATATTTT.